This T cell receptor beta chain was sequenced during a study of blood T cells in healthy people across ages. Then a second PCR, running about 6 to 12 cycles, was carried out with a sample-barcoded 5' primer and a J-beta primer mix. Every single cDNA molecule received a tag from a template-switch adaptor with 12 random nucleotides. Via MiXCR, TCRdb re-called the 5' RACE reads, giving one row per CDR3 protein. The table records around 280,000 distinct CDR3 sequences, about 25% of them present only once. The CDR3 covers 11 residues. Germline-derived CDR1 and CDR2 are DFQATT and SNEGSKA (reference sequence). The V gene lost 5 bases and the J gene lost 1 base, with 5 bases spanning the gap. This clonotype was seen a single time. Its target is not known. Study outcomes and limitations: Diversity estimates drawn from one million T cells were deemed underestimates.

The sequence derives from a woman aged 70 to 79 in good health. V is TRBV20-1 and J is TRBJ1-1; D gene uncertain. Sequencing was carried out using blood. CDR3 bases: TGCAGTGCTTGGAGGAACACTGAAGCTTTCTTT. This gives the protein CSAWRNTEAFF.